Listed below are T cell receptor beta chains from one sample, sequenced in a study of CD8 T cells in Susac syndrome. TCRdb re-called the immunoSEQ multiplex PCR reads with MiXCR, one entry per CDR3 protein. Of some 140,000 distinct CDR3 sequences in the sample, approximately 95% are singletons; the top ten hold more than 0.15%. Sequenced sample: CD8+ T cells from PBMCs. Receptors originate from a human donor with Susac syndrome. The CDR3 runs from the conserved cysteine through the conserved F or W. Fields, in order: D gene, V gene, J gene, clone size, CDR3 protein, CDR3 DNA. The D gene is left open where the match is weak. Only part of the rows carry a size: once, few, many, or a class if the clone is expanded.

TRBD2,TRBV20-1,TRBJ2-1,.,CSATFLAGAYNEQFF,TGCAGTGCTACATTCCTAGCGGGAGCCTACAATGAGCAGTTCTTC
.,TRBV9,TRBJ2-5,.,CASSADSQETQYF,TGTGCCAGCAGCGCGGACAGCCAAGAGACCCAGTACTTC
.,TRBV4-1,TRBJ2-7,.,CASTKKDGREYEQYF,TGCGCCAGCACAAAAAAGGATGGCAGGGAGTACGAGCAGTACTTC
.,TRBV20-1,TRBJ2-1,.,CSARVFAADEQFF,TGCAGTGCTAGAGTATTCGCTGCGGATGAGCAGTTCTTC
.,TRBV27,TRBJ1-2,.,CASSPTRTPYGYTF,TGTGCCAGCAGTCCAACTCGGACTCCCTATGGCTACACCTTC
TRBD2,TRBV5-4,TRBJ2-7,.,CASSPWTSGTYEQYF,TGTGCCAGCAGCCCGTGGACTAGCGGGACCTACGAGCAGTACTTC
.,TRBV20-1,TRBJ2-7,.,CSAYNLRDGESYEQYF,TGCAGTGCCTATAATCTGCGGGACGGGGAATCCTACGAGCAGTACTTC
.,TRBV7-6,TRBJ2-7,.,CASSSYLTEQYF,TGTGCCAGCAGCTCCTACCTGACCGAGCAGTACTTC
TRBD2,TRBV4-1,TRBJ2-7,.,CASSQTSGSPYEQYF,TGCGCCAGCAGCCAGACTAGCGGGAGTCCCTACGAGCAGTACTTC
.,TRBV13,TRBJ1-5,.,CASSLGGISDSTQPQHF,TGTGCCAGCAGCTTAGGAGGGATTTCCGACAGTACTCAGCCCCAGCATTTT
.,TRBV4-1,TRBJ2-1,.,CASSKGNEQFF,TGCGCCAGCAGCAAGGGAAATGAGCAGTTCTTC
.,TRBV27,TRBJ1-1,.,CASRQEVYTEAFF,TGTGCCAGCAGACAGGAGGTGTACACTGAAGCTTTCTTT
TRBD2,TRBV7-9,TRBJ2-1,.,CASSLRTSRYNEQFF,TGTGCCAGCAGCCTCCGGACTAGCCGATACAATGAGCAGTTCTTC
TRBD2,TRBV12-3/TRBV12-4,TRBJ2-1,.,CASSFGTSGNNEQFF,TGTGCCAGCAGTTTCGGGACTAGCGGGAACAATGAGCAGTTCTTC
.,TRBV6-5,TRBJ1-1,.,CASSYLWENTEAFF,TGTGCCAGCAGTTACCTCTGGGAGAACACTGAAGCTTTCTTT
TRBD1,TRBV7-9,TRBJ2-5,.,CASSYKMGTRGLSQETQYF,TGTGCCAGCAGCTATAAGATGGGGACAAGGGGGCTTTCGCAAGAGACCCAGTACTTC
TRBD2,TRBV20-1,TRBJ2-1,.,CSARETLAGGPAYNEQFF,TGCAGTGCTAGAGAGACACTAGCGGGAGGGCCAGCCTACAATGAGCAGTTCTTC
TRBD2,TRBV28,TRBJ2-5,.,CASSLSGGGYQETQYF,TGTGCCAGCAGTTTGTCGGGAGGCGGGTACCAAGAGACCCAGTACTTC
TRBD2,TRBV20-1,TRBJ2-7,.,CSATPGLAFYEQYF,TGCAGTGCTACACCGGGACTAGCGTTCTACGAGCAGTACTTC
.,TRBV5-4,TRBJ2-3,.,CASSFHTDTQYF,TGTGCCAGCAGCTTCCACACAGATACGCAGTATTTT
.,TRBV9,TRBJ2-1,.,CASSVRVSGTYNEQFF,TGTGCCAGCAGCGTACGGGTCTCGGGGACCTACAATGAGCAGTTCTTC
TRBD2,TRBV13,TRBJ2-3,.,CASSLAGGRTTDTQYF,TGTGCCAGCAGCTTAGCGGGGGGGAGGACCACAGATACGCAGTATTTT
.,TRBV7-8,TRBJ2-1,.,CASSSGGNEQFF,TGTGCCAGCAGCTCAGGAGGGAATGAGCAGTTCTTC
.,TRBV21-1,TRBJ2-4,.,CASSKLDFGNIQYF,TGTGCCAGCAGCAAATTAGACTTTGGCAACATTCAGTACTTC
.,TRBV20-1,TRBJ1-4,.,CSARLGEKLFF,TGCAGTGCTAGGTTGGGTGAAAAACTGTTTTTT
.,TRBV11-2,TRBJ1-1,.,CASSLAGAVAFF,TGTGCCAGCAGCTTAGCAGGGGCGGTGGCTTTCTTT
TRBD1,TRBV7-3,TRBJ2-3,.,CASSFTDRTGIGVADTQYF,TGTGCCAGCAGTTTTACGGATAGGACAGGGATTGGTGTAGCGGATACGCAGTATTTT
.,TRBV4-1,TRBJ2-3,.,CASSRPDSIPSTDTQYF,TGCGCCAGCAGCCGCCCCGACTCGATCCCCTCCACAGATACGCAGTATTTT
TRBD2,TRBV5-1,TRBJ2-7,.,CASSLGTSGKTYEQYF,TGCGCCAGCAGCTTGGGGACTAGCGGGAAAACCTACGAGCAGTACTTC
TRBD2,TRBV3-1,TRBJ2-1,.,CASQSGRGYNEQFF,TGTGCCAGCCAAAGCGGGAGGGGATACAATGAGCAGTTCTTC
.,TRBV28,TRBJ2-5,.,CAGTTPLPETQYF,TGTGCCGGCACCACTCCCCTCCCAGAGACCCAGTACTTC
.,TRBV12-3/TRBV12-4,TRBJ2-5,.,CASSLAEEGAETQYF,TGTGCCAGCAGTTTAGCGGAGGAGGGCGCGGAGACCCAGTACTTC
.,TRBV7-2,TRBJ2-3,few,CASSLLLDTQYF,TGTGCCAGCAGCTTATTACTCGATACGCAGTATTTT
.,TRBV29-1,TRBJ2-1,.,CSVDAGAEQFF,TGCAGCGTTGATGCAGGGGCTGAGCAGTTCTTC
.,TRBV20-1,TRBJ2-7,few,CSARQGTYEQYF,TGCAGTGCTAGGCAGGGGACCTACGAGCAGTACTTC
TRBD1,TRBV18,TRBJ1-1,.,CASSQGQGATTEAFF,TGTGCCAGCTCACAGGGACAGGGGGCGACTACTGAAGCTTTCTTT
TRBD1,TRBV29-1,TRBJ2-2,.,CSVNPTGSSAGELFF,TGCAGCGTCAACCCGACAGGGTCAAGCGCCGGGGAGCTGTTTTTT
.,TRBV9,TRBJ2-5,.,CASSGSGGAQETQYF,TGTGCCAGCAGCGGCAGTGGGGGAGCCCAAGAGACCCAGTACTTC
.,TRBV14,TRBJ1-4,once,CASSHDGWSLFF,TGTGCCAGCAGCCACGACGGCTGGAGTCTGTTTTTT
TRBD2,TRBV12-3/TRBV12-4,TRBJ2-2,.,CASSPRAGQNTGELFF,TGTGCCAGCAGCCCTCGAGCGGGGCAGAACACCGGGGAGCTGTTTTTT
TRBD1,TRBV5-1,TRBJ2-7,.,CASSLGTVSYEQYF,TGCGCCAGCAGCCTCGGGACAGTCTCCTACGAGCAGTACTTC
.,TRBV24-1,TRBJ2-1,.,CATSDLRAAEQFF,TGTGCCACCAGTGATTTGAGGGCAGCCGAGCAGTTCTTC
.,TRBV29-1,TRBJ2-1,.,CSVGGYNEQFF,TGCAGCGTTGGTGGTTACAATGAGCAGTTCTTC
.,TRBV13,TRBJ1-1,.,CASSLENSEAFF,TGTGCCAGCAGCTTAGAGAACTCTGAAGCTTTCTTT
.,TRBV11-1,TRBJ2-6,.,CASSSPGPHVLTF,TGTGCCAGCAGCTCTCCAGGGCCCCACGTCCTGACTTTC
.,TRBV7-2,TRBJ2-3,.,CASSLAGGRRADTQYF,TGTGCCAGCAGCTTAGCTGGTGGGAGACGGGCAGATACGCAGTATTTT
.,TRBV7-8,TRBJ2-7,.,CASTFECCRRDYEQYF,TGTGCCAGCACCTTCGAATGTTGTAGGCGGGATTACGAGCAGTACTTC
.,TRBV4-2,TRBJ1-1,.,CASSQDPWGDGTEAFF,TGTGCCAGCAGCCAAGACCCCTGGGGGGACGGAACTGAAGCTTTCTTT
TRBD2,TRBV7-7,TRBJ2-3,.,CASSLGGGRTDTQYF,TGTGCTAGCAGCTTGGGAGGCGGGAGAACAGATACGCAGTATTTT
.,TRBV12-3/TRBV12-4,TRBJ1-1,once,CASSYGIGNTEAFF,TGTGCCAGCAGTTACGGGATTGGCAACACTGAAGCTTTCTTT